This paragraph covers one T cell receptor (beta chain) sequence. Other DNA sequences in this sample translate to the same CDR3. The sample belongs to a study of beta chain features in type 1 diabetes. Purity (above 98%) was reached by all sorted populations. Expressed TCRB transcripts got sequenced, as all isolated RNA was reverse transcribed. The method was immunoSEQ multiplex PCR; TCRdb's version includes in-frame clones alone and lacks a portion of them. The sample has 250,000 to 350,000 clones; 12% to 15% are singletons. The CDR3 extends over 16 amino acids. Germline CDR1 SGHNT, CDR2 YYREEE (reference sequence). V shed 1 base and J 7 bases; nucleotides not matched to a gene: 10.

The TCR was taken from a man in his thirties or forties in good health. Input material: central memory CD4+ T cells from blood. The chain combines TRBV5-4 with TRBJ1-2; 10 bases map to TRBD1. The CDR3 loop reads CASSLSLGQGVSGYTF. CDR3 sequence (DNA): TGTGCCAGCAGCTTGTCACTAGGACAGGGGGTTAGTGGCTACACCTTC.